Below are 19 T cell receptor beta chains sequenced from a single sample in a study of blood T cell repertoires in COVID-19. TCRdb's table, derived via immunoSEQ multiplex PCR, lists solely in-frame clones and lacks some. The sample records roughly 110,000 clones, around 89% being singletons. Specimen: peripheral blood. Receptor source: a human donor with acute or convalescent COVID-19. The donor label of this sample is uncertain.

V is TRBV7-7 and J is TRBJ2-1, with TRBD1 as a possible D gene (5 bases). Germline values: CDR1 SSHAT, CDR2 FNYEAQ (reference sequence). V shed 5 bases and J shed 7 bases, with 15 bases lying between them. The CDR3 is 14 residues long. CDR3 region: CASSAGPLSNEQFF. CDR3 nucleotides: TGTGCCAGCAGCGCAGGGCCCCTCTCGAATGAGCAGTTCTTC.

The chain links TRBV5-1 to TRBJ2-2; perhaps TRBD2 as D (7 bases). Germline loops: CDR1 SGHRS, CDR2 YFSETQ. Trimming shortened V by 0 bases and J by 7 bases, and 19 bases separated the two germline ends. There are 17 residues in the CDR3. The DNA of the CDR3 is TGCGCCAGCAGCTTGGCCAGCTTCGGGGGGCCGGTCGGGGAGCTGTTTTTT. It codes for CASSLASFGGPVGELFF.

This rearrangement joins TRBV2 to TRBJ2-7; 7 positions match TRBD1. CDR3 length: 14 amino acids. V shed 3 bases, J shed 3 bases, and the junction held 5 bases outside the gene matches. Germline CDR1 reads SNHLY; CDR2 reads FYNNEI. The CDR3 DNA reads TGTGCCAGCAGTGACGGCAGGGGGAACTACGAGCAGTACTTC. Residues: CASSDGRGNYEQYF.

In nucleotides, the CDR3 is TGTGCCAGCAGCCTACAGGGAGAGCTAGGGTACGAGCAGTACTTC. Protein product: CASSLQGELGYEQYF. The genes are TRBV7-9 and TRBJ2-7; possibly TRBD1 for D (6 bases). Trimming took off 5 bases at V and 4 bases at J, with 18 bases between the two ends. There are 15 residues in the CDR3. Germline V gene sequence: CDR1 SEHNR, CDR2 FQNEAQ (reference sequence).

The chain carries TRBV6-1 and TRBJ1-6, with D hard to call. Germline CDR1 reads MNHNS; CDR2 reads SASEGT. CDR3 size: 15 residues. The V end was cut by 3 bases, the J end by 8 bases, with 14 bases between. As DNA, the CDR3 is TGTGCCAGCAGTGATAATTTGGCAGGCGATTCACCCCTCCACTTT. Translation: CASSDNLAGDSPLHF.

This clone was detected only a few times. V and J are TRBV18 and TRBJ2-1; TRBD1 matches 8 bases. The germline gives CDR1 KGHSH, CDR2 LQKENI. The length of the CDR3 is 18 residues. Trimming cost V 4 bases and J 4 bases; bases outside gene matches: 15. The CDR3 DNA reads TGTGCCAGCTCACTTGGGGACAGGTGGTCCCTGAAATACAATGAGCAGTTCTTC. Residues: CASSLGDRWSLKYNEQFF.

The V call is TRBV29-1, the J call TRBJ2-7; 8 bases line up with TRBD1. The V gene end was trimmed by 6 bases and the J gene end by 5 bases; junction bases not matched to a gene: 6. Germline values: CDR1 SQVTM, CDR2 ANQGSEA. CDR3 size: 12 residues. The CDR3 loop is CSVLGQVHEQYF. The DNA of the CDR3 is TGCAGCGTATTGGGACAGGTTCACGAGCAGTACTTC.

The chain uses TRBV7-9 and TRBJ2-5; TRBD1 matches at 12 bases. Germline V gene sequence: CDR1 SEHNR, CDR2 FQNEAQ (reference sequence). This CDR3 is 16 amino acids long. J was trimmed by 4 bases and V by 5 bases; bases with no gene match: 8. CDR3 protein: CASSPWDRGHVETQYF. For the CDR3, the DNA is TGTGCCAGCAGCCCCTGGGACAGGGGGCATGTAGAGACCCAGTACTTC.

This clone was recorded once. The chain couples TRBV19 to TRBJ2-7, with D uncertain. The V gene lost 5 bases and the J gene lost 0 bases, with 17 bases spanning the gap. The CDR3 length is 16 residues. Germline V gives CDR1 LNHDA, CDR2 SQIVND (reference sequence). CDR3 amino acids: CASSATGDRSSYEQYF. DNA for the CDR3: TGTGCCAGTAGTGCCACCGGAGACCGAAGCTCCTACGAGCAGTACTTC.

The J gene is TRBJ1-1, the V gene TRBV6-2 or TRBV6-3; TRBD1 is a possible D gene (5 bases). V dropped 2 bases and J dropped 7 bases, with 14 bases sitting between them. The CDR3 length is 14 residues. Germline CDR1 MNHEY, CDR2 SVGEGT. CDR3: CASSYPDSKLEAFF. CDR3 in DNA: TGTGCCAGCAGTTACCCTGACAGCAAGCTTGAAGCTTTCTTT.

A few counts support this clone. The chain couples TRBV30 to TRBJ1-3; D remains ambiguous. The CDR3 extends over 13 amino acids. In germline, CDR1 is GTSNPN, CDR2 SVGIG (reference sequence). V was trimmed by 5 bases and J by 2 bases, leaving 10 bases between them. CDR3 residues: CAWSTVAGNTIYF. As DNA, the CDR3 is TGTGCCTGGTCAACAGTTGCTGGAAACACCATATATTTT. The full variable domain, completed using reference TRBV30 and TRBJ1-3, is SQTIHQWPATLVQPVGSPLSLECTVEGTSNPNLYWYRQAAGRGLQLLFYSVGIGQISSEVPQNLSASRPQDRQFILSSKKLLLSDSGFYLCAWSTVAGNTIYFGEGSWLTVV.

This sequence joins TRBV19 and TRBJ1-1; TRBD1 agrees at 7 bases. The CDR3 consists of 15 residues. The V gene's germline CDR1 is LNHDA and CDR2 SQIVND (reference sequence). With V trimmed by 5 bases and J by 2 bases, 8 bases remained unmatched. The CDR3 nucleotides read TGTGCCAGTAGTCCACAGACAGGGAAAAACACTGAAGCTTTCTTT. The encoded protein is CASSPQTGKNTEAFF.

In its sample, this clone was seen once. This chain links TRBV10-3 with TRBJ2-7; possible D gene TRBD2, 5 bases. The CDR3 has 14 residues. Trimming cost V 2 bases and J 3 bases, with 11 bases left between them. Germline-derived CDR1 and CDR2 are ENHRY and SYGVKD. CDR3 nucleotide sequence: TGTGCCATCAGTGAGGGACTCTTACACTACGAGCAGTACTTC. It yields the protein CAISEGLLHYEQYF.

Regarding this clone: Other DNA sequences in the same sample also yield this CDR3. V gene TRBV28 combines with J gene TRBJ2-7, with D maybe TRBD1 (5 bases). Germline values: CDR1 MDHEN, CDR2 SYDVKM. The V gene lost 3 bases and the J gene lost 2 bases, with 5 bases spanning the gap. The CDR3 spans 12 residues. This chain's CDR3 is CASSLTAYEQYF. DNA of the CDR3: TGTGCCAGCAGTTTGACAGCCTACGAGCAGTACTTC.

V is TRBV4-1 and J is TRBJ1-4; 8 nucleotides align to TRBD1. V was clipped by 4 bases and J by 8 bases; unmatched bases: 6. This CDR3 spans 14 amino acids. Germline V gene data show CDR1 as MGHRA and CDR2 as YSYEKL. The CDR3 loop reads CASSPDRVREKLFF. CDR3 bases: TGCGCCAGCAGCCCGGACAGGGTACGGGAAAAACTGTTTTTT.

CDR3 sequence: CASSFRGGMNTGELFF. The CDR3 DNA reads TGTGCCAGCAGCTTCCGCGGCGGGATGAACACCGGGGAGCTGTTTTTT. This chain links TRBV7-3 with TRBJ2-2, with D maybe TRBD2 (6 bases). This CDR3 has 16 residues. V lost 3 bases, J lost 1 base, and 12 bases lay in between. Germline V gene lookup returns CDR1 SGHTA and CDR2 FQGTGA. Full variable domain (rest looked up from reference TRBV7-3 and TRBJ2-2): GAGVSQTPSNKVTEKGKYVELRCDPISGHTALYWYRQSLGQGPEFLIYFQGTGAADDSGLPNDRFFAVRPEGSVSTLKIQRTERGDSAVYLCASSFRGGMNTGELFFGEGSRLTVL.

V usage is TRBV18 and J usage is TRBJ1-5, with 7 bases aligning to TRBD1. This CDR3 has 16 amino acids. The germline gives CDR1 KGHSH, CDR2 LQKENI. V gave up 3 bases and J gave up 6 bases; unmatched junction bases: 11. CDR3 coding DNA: TGTGCCAGCTCACCCCAGGGGGGCGAAGGGACTCAGCCCCAGCATTTT. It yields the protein CASSPQGGEGTQPQHF.

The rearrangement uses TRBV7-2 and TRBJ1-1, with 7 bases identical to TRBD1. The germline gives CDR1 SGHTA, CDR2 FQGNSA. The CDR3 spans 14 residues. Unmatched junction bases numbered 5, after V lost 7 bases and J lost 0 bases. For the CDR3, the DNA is TGTGCCAGCATCCCGACAGGGATGAACACTGAAGCTTTCTTT. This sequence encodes CASIPTGMNTEAFF.

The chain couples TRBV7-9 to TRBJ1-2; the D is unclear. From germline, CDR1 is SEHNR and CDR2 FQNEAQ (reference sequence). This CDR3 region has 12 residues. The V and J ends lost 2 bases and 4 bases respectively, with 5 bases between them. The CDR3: CASSLHSYGYTF. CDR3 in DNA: TGTGCCAGCAGCTTACACAGCTATGGCTACACCTTC.